The rows below give T cell receptor beta chains drawn from one sample of a study of shared clonotypes between healthy human individuals. Data came from immunoSEQ multiplex PCR; TCRdb stores just in-frame clones and leaves some out. The sample has about 2.1 million clones; around 93% are singletons. Sequencing input: naive CD8+ T cells from PBMCs. All receptors derive from a man aged 18 to 29 in good health. Some clones in this sample may be carry-over from other donors' samples. CDR3s include the opening cysteine and the closing phenylalanine or tryptophan. The order of the fields is D gene, J gene, V gene, clone size, CDR3 DNA, CDR3 protein. A D gene is named only where the DNA matches it firmly. Clone size, where shown, is once, few, many, or a class for clones that have expanded.

>TRBD1|TRBJ1-1|TRBV5-6|few
TGTGCCAGCAGCTCCGGGACAGAGAACACTGAAGCTTTCTTT
CASSSGTENTEAFF
>NA|TRBJ2-5|TRBV28|NA
TGTGCCAGCAGCCCAGGGAGACACCGAGGGGAGACCCAGTACTTC
CASSPGRHRGETQYF
>NA|TRBJ2-3|TRBV19|NA
TGTGCCAGCAGGGACTTCCCCAGCACAGATACGCAGTATTTT
CASRDFPSTDTQYF
>TRBD1|TRBJ2-7|TRBV7-9|NA
TGTGCCACCCAGGGATCGGGACAGGGGATAAGCTACGAGCAGTACTTC
CATQGSGQGISYEQYF
>NA|TRBJ2-6|TRBV2|NA
TGTGCCAGCAGCGAAATACTCTCTGGGGCCAACGTCCTGACTTTC
CASSEILSGANVLTF
>NA|TRBJ2-2|TRBV9|NA
TGTGCCAGCAGCCTTGGGACGCGGGAGCTGTTTTTT
CASSLGTRELFF
>NA|TRBJ1-5|TRBV2|few
TGTGCCAGCAGTGAAGTCAGGACCAGCAATCAGCCCCAGCATTTT
CASSEVRTSNQPQHF
>NA|TRBJ1-1|TRBV6-5|once
TGTGCCAGCAGTTACCCCTATGCAGCTTTCTTT
CASSYPYAAFF
>NA|TRBJ2-7|TRBV30|NA
TGTGCCTGGGGGGTAAACCGGAGGGAGCAGTACTTC
CAWGVNRREQYF
>TRBD1|TRBJ1-6|TRBV27|NA
TGTGCCAGCAGCCAGGGGGTATTGCCCAATTCACCCCTCCACTTT
CASSQGVLPNSPLHF
>NA|TRBJ1-1|TRBV27|NA
TGTGCCAGTGGGGGAGGAGTTGGAACAGAAGCTTTCTTT
CASGGGVGTEAFF
>NA|TRBJ1-2|TRBV9|NA
TGTGCCAGCAGCGTAGCCCGAGGGGGGGGCTATGGCTACACCTTC
CASSVARGGGYGYTF
>TRBD1|TRBJ1-1|TRBV5-1|once
TGCGCCAGCAGCCCACGACAGGGGGCGAACACTGAAGCTTTCTTT
CASSPRQGANTEAFF
>TRBD1|TRBJ2-3|TRBV5-1|NA
TGCGCCAGCAGCTCGGGACAGGGGGTAGATACGCAGTATTTT
CASSSGQGVDTQYF